These 2 T cell receptor beta chains were all obtained from the same sample, sequenced in a study of blood T cell repertoires in COVID-19. The assay was immunoSEQ multiplex PCR, and TCRdb's table has in-frame clones only and misses some. The repertoire includes a few hundred thousand clones, 86% of them detected once, and 10% to 15% sits in the top ten. The sequencing sample was made of peripheral blood. These receptors all come from a man at least 80 years old with acute or convalescent COVID-19.

The chain links TRBV3-1 (or the pseudogene TRBV3-2) to TRBJ2-1; 14 bases map to TRBD2. Trimming removed 6 bases from V and 7 bases from J; junction bases left unmatched: 11. The length of the CDR3 is 17 residues. CDR1 is LGHDT and CDR2 is YNNKEL in the germline V gene (reference sequence). CDR3 region: CASRQRLAGGVGNEQFF. The CDR3 region has the DNA TGTGCCAGCAGACAAAGACTAGCGGGGGGGGTAGGGAATGAGCAGTTCTTC.

The rearrangement links TRBV5-8 to TRBJ2-3; TRBD2 aligns across 11 bases. V gave up 4 bases and J gave up 0 bases; unmatched junction bases: 4. CDR1 and CDR2 (germline): SGHTS, YDEGEE. This CDR3 is 16 amino acids long. CDR3 loop: CASSPRLAGSTDTQYF. The CDR3 coding sequence is TGTGCCAGCAGCCCGCGACTAGCGGGGAGCACAGATACGCAGTATTTT.